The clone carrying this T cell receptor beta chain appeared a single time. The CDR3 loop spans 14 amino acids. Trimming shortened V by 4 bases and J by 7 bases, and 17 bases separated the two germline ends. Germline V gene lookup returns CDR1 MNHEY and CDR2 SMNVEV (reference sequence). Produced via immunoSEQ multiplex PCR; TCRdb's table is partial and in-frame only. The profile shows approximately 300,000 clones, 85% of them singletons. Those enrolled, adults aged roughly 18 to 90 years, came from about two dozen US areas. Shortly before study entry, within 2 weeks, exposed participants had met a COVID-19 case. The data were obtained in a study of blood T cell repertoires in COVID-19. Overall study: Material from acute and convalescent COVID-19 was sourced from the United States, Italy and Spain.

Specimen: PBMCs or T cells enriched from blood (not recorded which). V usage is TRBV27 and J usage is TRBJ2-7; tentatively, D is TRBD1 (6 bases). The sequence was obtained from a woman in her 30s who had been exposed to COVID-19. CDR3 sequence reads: CASSSLGQSREQYF. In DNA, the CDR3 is TGTGCCAGCAGTTCTCTTGGACAGTCGAGGGAGCAGTACTTC.